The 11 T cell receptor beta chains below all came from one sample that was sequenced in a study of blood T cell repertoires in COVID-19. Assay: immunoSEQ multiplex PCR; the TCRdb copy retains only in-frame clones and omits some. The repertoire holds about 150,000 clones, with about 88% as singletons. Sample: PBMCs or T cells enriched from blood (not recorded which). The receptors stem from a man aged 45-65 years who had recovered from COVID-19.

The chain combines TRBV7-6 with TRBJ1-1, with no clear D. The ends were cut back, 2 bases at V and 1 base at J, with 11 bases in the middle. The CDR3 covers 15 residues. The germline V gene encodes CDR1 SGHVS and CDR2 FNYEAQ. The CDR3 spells CASSLSPPGNTEAFF. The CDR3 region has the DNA TGTGCCAGCAGCTTAAGCCCTCCCGGGAACACTGAAGCTTTCTTT.

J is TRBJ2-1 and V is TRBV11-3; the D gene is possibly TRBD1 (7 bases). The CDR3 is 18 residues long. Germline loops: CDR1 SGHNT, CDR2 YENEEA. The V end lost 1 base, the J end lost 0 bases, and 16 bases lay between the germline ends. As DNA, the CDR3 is TGTGCCAGCAGCTTAGTAGGGGGCGGGGTGAGCTCCTACAATGAGCAGTTCTTC. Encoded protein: CASSLVGGGVSSYNEQFF.

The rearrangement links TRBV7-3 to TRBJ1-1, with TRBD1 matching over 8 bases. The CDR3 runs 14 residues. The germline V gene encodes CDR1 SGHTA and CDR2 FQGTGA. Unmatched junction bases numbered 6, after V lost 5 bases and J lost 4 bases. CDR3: CASSRDRGITEAFF. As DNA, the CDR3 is TGTGCCAGCAGCCGAGACAGGGGAATCACTGAAGCTTTCTTT.

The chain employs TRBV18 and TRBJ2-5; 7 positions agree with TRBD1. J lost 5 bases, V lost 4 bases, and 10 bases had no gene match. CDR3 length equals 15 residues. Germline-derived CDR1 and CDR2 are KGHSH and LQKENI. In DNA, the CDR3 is TGTGCCAGCTCACTGGGACAGACCGCGACGGAGACCCAGTACTTC. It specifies CASSLGQTATETQYF.

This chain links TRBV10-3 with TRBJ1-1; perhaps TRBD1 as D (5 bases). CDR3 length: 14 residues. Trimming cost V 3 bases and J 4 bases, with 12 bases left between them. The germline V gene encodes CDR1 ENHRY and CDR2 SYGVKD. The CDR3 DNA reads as TGTGCCATCAGTGACAGGGCAGGTGGCACTGAAGCTTTCTTT. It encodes CAISDRAGGTEAFF.

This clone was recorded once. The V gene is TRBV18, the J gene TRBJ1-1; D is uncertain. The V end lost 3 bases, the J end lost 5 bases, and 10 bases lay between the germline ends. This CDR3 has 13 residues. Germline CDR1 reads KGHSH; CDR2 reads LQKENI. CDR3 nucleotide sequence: TGTGCCAGCTCACCCGAGTATCGTACTGAAGCTTTCTTT. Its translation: CASSPEYRTEAFF.

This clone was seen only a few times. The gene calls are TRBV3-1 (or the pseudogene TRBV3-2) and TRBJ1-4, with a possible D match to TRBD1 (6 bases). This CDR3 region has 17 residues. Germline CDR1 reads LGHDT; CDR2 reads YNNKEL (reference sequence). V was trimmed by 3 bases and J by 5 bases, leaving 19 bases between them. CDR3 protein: CASSHRLRGRTNEKLFF. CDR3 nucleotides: TGTGCCAGCAGCCATCGTCTCAGGGGAAGAACGAATGAAAAACTGTTTTTT.

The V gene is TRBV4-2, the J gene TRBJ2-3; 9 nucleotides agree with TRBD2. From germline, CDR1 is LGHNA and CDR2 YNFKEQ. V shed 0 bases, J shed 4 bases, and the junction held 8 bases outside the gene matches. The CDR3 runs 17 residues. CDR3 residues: CASSQDLSGGPSDTQYF. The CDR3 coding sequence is TGTGCCAGCAGCCAAGATCTCAGCGGGGGGCCTTCAGATACGCAGTATTTT.

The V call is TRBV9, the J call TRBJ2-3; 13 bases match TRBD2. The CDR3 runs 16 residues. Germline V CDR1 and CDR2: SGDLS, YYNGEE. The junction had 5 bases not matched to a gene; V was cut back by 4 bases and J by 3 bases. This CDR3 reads CASSLRLAGGTDTQYF. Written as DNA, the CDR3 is TGTGCCAGCAGCCTCCGACTAGCGGGGGGAACAGATACGCAGTATTTT.

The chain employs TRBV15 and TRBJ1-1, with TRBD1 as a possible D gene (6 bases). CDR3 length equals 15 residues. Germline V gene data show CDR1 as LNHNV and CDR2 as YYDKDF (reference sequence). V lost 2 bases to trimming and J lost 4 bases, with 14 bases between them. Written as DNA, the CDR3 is TGTGCCACCAGCAGACCCAGGGGTAGGGGCACTGAAGCTTTCTTT. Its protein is CATSRPRGRGTEAFF.

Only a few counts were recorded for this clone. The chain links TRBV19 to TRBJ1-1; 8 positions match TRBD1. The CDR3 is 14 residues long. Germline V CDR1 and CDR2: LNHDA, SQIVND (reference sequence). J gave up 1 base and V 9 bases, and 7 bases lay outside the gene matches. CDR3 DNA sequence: TGTGCCAGCCGAGGACAGGGTGAGAACACTGAAGCTTTCTTT. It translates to CASRGQGENTEAFF.